Detailed here is one T cell receptor (beta chain). Its antigen is currently not known. No base-level quality is on record; no much larger clone is a single base apart. The CDR3, from cysteine to phenylalanine, totals 15 residues. Left in the record is the CDR3 DNA by itself, 45 bases read in frame from the first base. V is pared back by 0 bases and J by 6 bases, with 12 bases lying between the germline termini. Sequences SGDLS (CDR1) and YYNGEE (CDR2) are obtained from the germline V gene. The trial excluded patients who had a history of autoimmune disease or who were on systemic immunosuppression. Peripheral blood for TCR sequencing was drawn from every dose cohort at baseline, at cycle 4 day 1 and at cycle 7 day 1. Samples came from an open-label, multicenter, first-in-human phase I dose-escalation trial of ivuxolimab. Adults with locally advanced or metastatic melanoma, renal cell, hepatocellular, or head and neck squamous cell carcinoma were enrolled in the trial. CD4+ and CD8+ T cells were sorted separately from peripheral blood before TCR sequencing.

Genomic DNA was extracted from sorted cells for sequencing of the TCRbeta CDR3 region. The immunoSEQ Assay was used for sequencing of TCRbeta CDR3 regions. TCRdb re-hosts the immuneACCESS table, in-frame sequences only. Its copies lack some clones; in the studies checked, an unresolved V gene accounts for under half of them, and the cause for the rest is not known. Present in this sample are about 37,000 clones, approximately 82% of which were seen just once. 20% to 25% of the sample goes to the ten largest clones. The sample originates from a study of OX40 agonist ivuxolimab in advanced cancers. With regard to the full study: Ivuxolimab was a fully human IgG2 agonistic monoclonal antibody targeting the costimulatory receptor OX40 (CD134). Intravenous ivuxolimab was administered to patients every 2 weeks at six dose levels: 0.01, 0.1, 0.3, 1.5, 3 and 10 mg/kg. Of the approximately 54 patients in dose escalation, about 20 had hepatocellular carcinoma, about 15 had melanoma, 9 had renal cell carcinoma and 9 had head and neck cancer. In the dose-escalation cohort, about four fifths of patients were male, and the mean age was 60 years with a range of roughly 20 to 79. Patients were allowed to have had prior anti-PD-1, anti-PD-L1 or anti-CTLA-4 therapy, and roughly 40% of the dose-escalation patients had been treated with checkpoint inhibitors. Partial responses occurred in three dose-escalation patients: two with cutaneous melanoma and one with hepatocellular carcinoma. The purpose of peripheral TCRbeta sequencing was to test whether ivuxolimab changed TCR sequence diversity and led to clonal T-cell expansion. The paper describes the monotherapy dose-escalation part (N ≈ 52 patients) of the phase I trial of ivuxolimab.

Overall study results and their limits: At doses of 0.1 to 3.0 mg/kg, clonal expansion of both CD4+ and CD8+ blood T cells was observed from baseline to week 6. The antigen specificity of the clonally expanded peripheral T cells was not determined. On average, CD8+ T cells showed more expanded clones than CD4+ T cells after ivuxolimab. In partial responders in the 0.1-3.0 mg/kg groups, normalized peripheral clonal expansion was found to be among the lowest, especially among CD8+ T cells. Low levels of normalized T-cell clonal expansion were also seen in some patients who did not respond.

Here the chain combines TRBV9 and TRBJ1-4; the D segment could be TRBD1, given 5 matching bases. This specimen was CD4+ or CD8+ T cells sorted from blood, taken in a trial of the OX40 agonist ivuxolimab. The source is an adult with an advanced solid tumor such as melanoma, head and neck, liver or kidney cancer. CDR3 loop: CASSVEGRGDEKLFF. The nucleotide sequence is TGTGCCAGCAGCGTAGAGGGACGAGGGGATGAAAAACTGTTTTTT.